The present entry profiles one T cell receptor beta chain with its context. The antigen is not known. The data are from a study of regulatory T cells in long-lasting Graves disease. Germline loops: CDR1 SGHRS, CDR2 YFSETQ. V was shortened by 4 bases and J by 6 bases, with 13 bases between the two germline ends. This CDR3 is built from 14 residues. Time point given: newly diagnosed GD, antithyroid drugs for less than 3 months. Generation of the TCR library employed RNA extracted from PBMCs. With iRepertoire HTBI primers and Arm-PCR of CDR3 regions, TCR beta libraries were built. Study processing details: Gene usage covered some 60 TRBV and more than twelve TRBJ segments. TCRdb analysed the multiplex PCR reads with MiXCR anew, one entry per CDR3 protein. TCRdb's processing, not the study's, gives the V and J calls here. This sample yields roughly 320,000 distinct CDR3 sequences, of which approximately 16% are seen a single time; 30% belongs to the top ten.

Broader study findings: Repertoires from persistent disease leaned toward TRBV28, TRBJ1-2 and TRBJ2-5.

These records were also assigned to another study, of T cells in Graves' hyperthyroidism and ophthalmopathy. From that paper: In the blood, most expanded thyroid clonotypes above 0.001 appeared as well. By a 13 V-J model, ophthalmopathy was set apart from stable hyperthyroidism.

The source is a middle-aged man with Graves disease. This chain links TRBV5-1 with TRBJ2-2; D might be TRBD1 or TRBD2, each matching 5 bases. The specimen was peripheral blood mononuclear cells (PBMCs), collected at new diagnosis, from a patient treated with antithyroid drugs. The CDR3 here is CASSRDLTSGELFF. The CDR3 nucleotides read TGCGCCAGCAGCCGGGACCTCACGTCCGGGGAGCTGTTTTTT. Complete variable domain (other parts from reference TRBV5-1 and TRBJ2-2): KAGVTQTPRYLIKTRGQQVTLSCSPISGHRSVSWYQQTPGQGLQFLFEYFSETQRNKGNFPGRFSGRQFSNSRSEMNVSTLELGDSALYLCASSRDLTSGELFFGEGSRLTVL.